Each of the 16 T cell receptor beta chains below was sequenced from the same sample in a study of T-cell reconstitution after alpha-beta-depleted transplantation in children. A TCRbeta library incorporating unique molecular identifiers was prepared. TCRdb redid the calling of the PCR reads with MiXCR, one entry per CDR3 protein. The sample lists 580,000 or so distinct CDR3 sequences, more than 20% seen once, with around 14% in the top ten. This specimen was PBMCs, mostly from graft donor cells, taken 360 days after TCRalphabeta/CD19-depleted stem cell transplant. The receptors come from a boy under two years old who had a stem cell transplant for acute myeloid leukemia, so the T cells may come from the graft donor.

This clonotype was counted a few times. The CDR3 DNA is TGTGCCAGCAGTTTAACCCCACTTGCGGGGGGGCCCGATACGCAGTATTTT. It is translated as CASSLTPLAGGPDTQYF. The chain combines TRBV27 with TRBJ2-3; 9 bases line up with TRBD2. The V gene end was trimmed by 2 bases and the J gene end by 6 bases; junction bases not matched to a gene: 12. Germline-derived CDR1 and CDR2 are MNHEY and SMNVEV (reference sequence). The CDR3 is made up of 17 amino acids.

This clonotype occurred a few times. The V gene is TRBV20-1, the J gene TRBJ1-5; D not resolved. Between the trimmed V and J ends, which lost 3 bases and 9 bases, there was a span of 15 bases. The CDR3 is 13 residues long. CDR1 DFQATT and CDR2 SNEGSKA come from the germline V gene (reference sequence). The DNA for the CDR3 is TGCAGTGCTAGGACGGCCGCGGTGCGGCCCCAGCATTTT. Protein product: CSARTAAVRPQHF.

This clonotype was detected a few times. The chain carries TRBV6-5 and TRBJ2-2; no clear D. The germline gives CDR1 MNHEY, CDR2 SVGAGI. V lost 2 bases to trimming and J lost 4 bases, with 17 bases between them. This CDR3 region has 17 residues. Here the CDR3 DNA reads TGTGCCAGCAGTTACCGACCGGACGACGATGGCACCGGGGAGCTGTTTTTT. Protein product: CASSYRPDDDGTGELFF.

The table lists this clonotype with many counts. This chain uses TRBV14 with TRBJ2-1, with a weak D call TRBD2 (5 bases). The CDR3 sequence is 16 residues long. Germline CDR1 is SGHDN and CDR2 is FVKESK. V gave up 2 bases and J gave up 9 bases, with 20 bases separating them. The CDR3 DNA is TGTGCCAGCAGCCAATCGGGAAGAGGGCAATGGCCTGAGCAGTTCTTC. This codes for CASSQSGRGQWPEQFF.

The J gene is TRBJ2-7, the V gene TRBV7-9; 7 bases align to TRBD2. V lost 1 base and J lost 5; bases outside the gene matches: 14. Per germline, CDR1 SEHNR and CDR2 FQNEAQ (reference sequence). This CDR3 spans 17 amino acids. The CDR3 protein is CASSLGGNGGNPDEQYF. The CDR3 DNA follows: TGTGCCAGCAGCTTAGGGGGCAACGGGGGGAACCCGGACGAGCAGTACTTC.

This rearrangement joins TRBV7-9 to TRBJ2-5; D gene unclear. In germline, CDR1 is SEHNR, CDR2 FQNEAQ (reference sequence). Trimming cost V 2 bases and J 2 bases, with 6 bases left between them. The CDR3 totals 13 residues. CDR3 DNA: TGTGCCAGCAGCTTAAGGGAACAAGAGACCCAGTACTTC. It encodes CASSLREQETQYF.

The genes are TRBV20-1 and TRBJ2-3; 8 nucleotides line up with TRBD2. Germline CDR1 reads DFQATT; CDR2 reads SNEGSKA (reference sequence). CDR3 length: 19 amino acids. V was pared by 4 bases and J by 0 bases, with 18 bases of the junction left unmatched. The CDR3 sequence: CSAKEHTAGALFSTDTQYF. CDR3 DNA: TGCAGTGCTAAAGAGCATACAGCGGGGGCTCTATTTAGCACAGATACGCAGTATTTT.

To note about this clonotype: The junction differs from germline at one of its ends, possibly a read error. This sequence joins TRBV4-3 and TRBJ2-7, with D hard to call. In germline, CDR1 is LGHNA, CDR2 YSLEER. The CDR3 consists of 11 residues. Written as DNA, the CDR3 is TGCGCCAGCAGCCAAATGGGGTTTTTTGCCTTC. It translates to CASSQMGFFAF.

This clonotype was seen a few times. CDR3 sequence (DNA): TGTGCCAGCAGTCCCCGGACAGGGAAGAATTCACCCCTCCACTTT. Protein sequence: CASSPRTGKNSPLHF. The chain employs TRBV12-3 or TRBV12-4 and TRBJ1-6; TRBD1 matches 8 bases. Germline trimming cut 5 bases from V and 7 bases from J; bases unmatched to any gene: 7. The CDR3 sequence is 15 residues long.

This clonotype was detected only a few times. This chain connects TRBV12-3 or TRBV12-4 to TRBJ2-5, with a possible D match to TRBD1 (6 bases). The CDR3 runs to 13 residues. V was clipped by 5 bases and J by 3 bases, with 10 bases between them. The CDR3 DNA is TGTGCCAGCAGTCCGCGACAGGAAGAGACCCAGTACTTC. Translated: CASSPRQEETQYF.

This clonotype was counted a few times. V usage is TRBV12-3 or TRBV12-4 and J usage is TRBJ1-1; D gene unclear. The V end lost 3 bases, the J end lost 2 bases, and 7 bases lay between the germline ends. CDR3 length equals 13 residues. The chain's CDR3 is CASSFGYNTEAFF. The CDR3 DNA follows: TGTGCCAGCAGTTTCGGTTATAACACTGAAGCTTTCTTT.

The chain carries TRBV20-1 and TRBJ2-3, with 8 bases aligning to TRBD2. The V gene's germline CDR1 is DFQATT and CDR2 SNEGSKA (reference sequence). J gave up 6 bases and V 6 bases, and 11 bases lay outside the gene matches. The CDR3 totals 14 residues. CDR3 sequence (DNA): TGCAGTGCAGGGGTAGCGGGGAGATCGGATACGCAGTATTTT. Translation: CSAGVAGRSDTQYF.

This clonotype was counted a few times. The chain combines TRBV6-6 with TRBJ2-7; tentative D call: TRBD1 (5 bases). V was shortened by 2 bases and J by 2 bases, with 7 bases between the two germline ends. This CDR3 spans 13 amino acids. CDR1 is MNHNY, CDR2 SVGAGI, per germline (reference sequence). The CDR3 DNA is TGTGCCAGCAGTTACGAGGACACCTACGAGCAGTACTTC. Its protein product is CASSYEDTYEQYF.

The chain links TRBV12-5 to TRBJ2-3; D may correspond to TRBD1 or TRBD2 (6 bases each). CDR1 LGHNT and CDR2 FRNRAP come from the germline V gene. The CDR3 contains 18 residues. V was trimmed by 7 bases and J by 0 bases, leaving 23 bases between them. The CDR3 reads CASARGSGEDPSTDTQYF. CDR3 in DNA: TGTGCTAGTGCCCGGGGGTCAGGGGAGGACCCTAGCACAGATACGCAGTATTTT.

There are many counts of this clonotype. V usage is TRBV5-1 and J usage is TRBJ2-7; D is unclear. The CDR3 sequence is 14 residues long. The V end was cut by 0 bases, the J end by 3 bases, with 10 bases between. CDR1 SGHRS and CDR2 YFSETQ come from the germline V gene. The chain's CDR3 is CASSLDGADYEQYF. DNA of the CDR3: TGCGCCAGCAGCTTGGATGGCGCAGACTACGAGCAGTACTTC.

The chain uses TRBV4-1 and TRBJ1-5; the D gene is possibly TRBD1 (6 bases). Germline lookup yields CDR1 MGHRA and CDR2 YSYEKL. This CDR3 contains 15 residues. V was clipped by 3 bases and J by 3 bases, with 12 bases between them. CDR3 DNA sequence: TGCGCCAGCAGCCACAGGACAGTTTACAATCAGCCCCAGCATTTT. Translated, it gives CASSHRTVYNQPQHF.